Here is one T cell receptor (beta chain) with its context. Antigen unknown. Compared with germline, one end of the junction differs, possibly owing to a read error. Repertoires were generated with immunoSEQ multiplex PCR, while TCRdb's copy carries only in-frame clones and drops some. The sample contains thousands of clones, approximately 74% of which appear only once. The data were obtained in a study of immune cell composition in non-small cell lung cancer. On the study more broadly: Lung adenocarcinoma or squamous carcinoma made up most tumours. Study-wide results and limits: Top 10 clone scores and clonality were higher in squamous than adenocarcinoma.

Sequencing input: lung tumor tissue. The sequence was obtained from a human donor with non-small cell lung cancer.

DNA of the CDR3: TGTGCCAGCAGTTCCACCCTTACCTCTGGGGCCAGCGTCCTGACTTTC. Its translation: CASSSTLTSGASVLTF. The genes are TRBV6-5 and TRBJ2-6, with a tentative D call TRBD1 (5 bases). This CDR3 has 16 amino acids. Germline V gene sequence: CDR1 MNHEY, CDR2 SVGAGI.